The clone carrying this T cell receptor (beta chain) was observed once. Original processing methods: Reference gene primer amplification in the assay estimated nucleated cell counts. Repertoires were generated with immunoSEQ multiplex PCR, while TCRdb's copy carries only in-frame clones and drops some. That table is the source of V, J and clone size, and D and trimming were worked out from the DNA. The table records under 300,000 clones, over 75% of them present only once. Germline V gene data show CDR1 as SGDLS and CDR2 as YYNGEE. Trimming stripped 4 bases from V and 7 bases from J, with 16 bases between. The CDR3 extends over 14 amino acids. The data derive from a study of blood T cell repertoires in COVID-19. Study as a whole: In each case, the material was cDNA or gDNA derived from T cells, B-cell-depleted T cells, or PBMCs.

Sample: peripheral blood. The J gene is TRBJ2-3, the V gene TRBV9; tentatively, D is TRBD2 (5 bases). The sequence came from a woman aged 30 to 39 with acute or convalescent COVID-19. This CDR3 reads CASSTQKDSHTQYF. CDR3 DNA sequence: TGTGCCAGCAGCACTCAAAAGGACTCTCATACGCAGTATTTT.